The clone carrying this T cell receptor (beta chain) was counted at least ten times. Its antigen is currently unknown. This sample is part of a study of naive and memory T cell subsets. Overall study results and limits: This RNA-based method may be sensitive to activation-related transcript changes.

Ligated cDNA underwent four rounds of PCR with nested alpha and beta constant region primers and SP2. TCRdb independently ran MiXCR on the 5' RACE reads; one entry per CDR3 protein. This repertoire shows about 48,000 distinct CDR3 sequences, 4.7% found once; its top ten account for approximately 0.84%. The J segment lost 2 bases and the V segment lost 3 bases, leaving 4 bases of the junction unmatched. This CDR3 spans 14 amino acids. Germline V gives CDR1 MGHDK, CDR2 SYGVNS. An oligonucleotide containing a UMI was ligated to the 3' end of TCR cDNA. RNA was extracted from approximately 2.6 ml of whole blood of healthy adults. Reverse transcription used DNase-treated unsorted total RNA, aiming for roughly 1 to 1,100 ng.

This chain links TRBV25-1 with TRBJ2-7, with 7 bases that match TRBD2. The TCR sequence derives from a female donor in good health. CDR3 bases: TGTGCCAGCAGTGATTCTAGCGGACCCTACGAGCAGTACTTC. Amino acids: CASSDSSGPYEQYF.